Listed below are T cell receptor beta chains from one sample, sequenced in a study of CD4+ T cells in melanoma. Only in-frame clones appear in the TCRdb table, and some are missing; sequencing was by immunoSEQ multiplex PCR. This sample has thousands of clones, with 55% to 75% found just once. Material: cells from a culture (not recorded whether cultured in vitro). The receptors shown here come from a human donor with melanoma. Both conserved end residues are part of each CDR3. Each record gives: J gene, V gene, CDR3 protein.

>TRBJ1-6|TRBV2
CASSERQGNSPLHF
>TRBJ2-3|TRBV7-9
CASSFLEAGATDTQYF
>TRBJ1-5|TRBV19
CASSFDPTRGNQPQHF
>TRBJ1-4|TRBV30
CAWRAGTGNEKLFF
>TRBJ1-1|TRBV5-1
CASRMGDRENTEAFF
>TRBJ1-1|TRBV19
CASSRTPSTGNTEAFF
>TRBJ1-2|TRBV18
CASSPVLRGQPSYGYTF
>TRBJ1-1|TRBV7-3
CASSLTPRGAGGVAFF
>TRBJ2-7|TRBV7-2
CASSRTRASYEQYF
>TRBJ2-3|TRBV5-1
CASSLRQGADTQYF
>TRBJ1-2|TRBV6-1
CASSELIGSGYTF
>TRBJ1-2|TRBV9
CASSADRALGGYTF
>TRBJ2-7|TRBV18
CASSPTGGGHEQYF
>TRBJ1-2|TRBV20-1
CSASGDYGYTF
>TRBJ1-1|TRBV5-6
CASSQGLTYGRAFF
>TRBJ1-6|TRBV11-2
CASSHLPPLWEPQGSPLHF
>TRBJ1-2|TRBV19
CASSTTGWGNYGYTF
>TRBJ2-5|TRBV28
CASRPQGKETQYF
>TRBJ1-5|TRBV6-1
CASSDPGQVLGQPQHF
>TRBJ1-1|TRBV19
CASSPGLVDRGRRTEAFF